This T cell receptor beta chain was recovered during a study of blood T cell repertoires in COVID-19. In the study overall: COVID-19 samples, acute and convalescent, were from the United States, Italy and Spain. Nucleic acid was either cDNA or gDNA, and it came from T cells, B-cell-depleted T cells, or PBMCs.

In the authors' workflow: Reference gene primer amplification gave nucleated cell count estimates. The assay was immunoSEQ multiplex PCR, and TCRdb's table has in-frame clones only and misses some. V and J calls and clone size follow that table, whereas D and trimming were derived from the DNA. This table has about 250,000 clones, roughly 85% appearing once. Material: peripheral blood. This receptor was taken from a man aged 18 to 30 with active or convalescent COVID-19.

CDR3 protein: CASSPRDRDRGQFF. For the CDR3, the DNA is TGTGCCAGCTCACCACGGGACAGGGACCGCGGACAGTTCTTC. The chain uses TRBV18 and TRBJ2-1, with TRBD1 matching over 9 bases. CDR3 length: 14 amino acids. V lost 1 base to trimming and J lost 13 bases; unmatched junction nucleotides: 8. Looked up from germline, CDR1 is KGHSH and CDR2 is LQKENI.